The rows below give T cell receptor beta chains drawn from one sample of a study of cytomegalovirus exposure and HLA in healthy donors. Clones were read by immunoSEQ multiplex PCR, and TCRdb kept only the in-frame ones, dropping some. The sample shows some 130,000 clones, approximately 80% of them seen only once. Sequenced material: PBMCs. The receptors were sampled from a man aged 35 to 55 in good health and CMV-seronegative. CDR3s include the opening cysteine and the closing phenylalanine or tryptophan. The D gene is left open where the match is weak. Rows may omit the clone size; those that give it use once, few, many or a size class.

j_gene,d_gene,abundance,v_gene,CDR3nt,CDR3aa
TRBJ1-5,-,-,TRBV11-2,TGTGCCAGCAGCTCCCGGGACAATGGGACCGTTTCCTATCAGCCCCAGCATTTT,CASSSRDNGTVSYQPQHF
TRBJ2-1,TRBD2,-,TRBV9,TGTGCCAGCGGCGGGACTAGCGGGGGCCGGAATGAGCAGTTCTTC,CASGGTSGGRNEQFF
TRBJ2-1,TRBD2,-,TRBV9,TGTGCCAGCAGCGTAGCTGGGGGGACTAGCGGGAACAATGAGCAGTTCTTC,CASSVAGGTSGNNEQFF
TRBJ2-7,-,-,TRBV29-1,TGCAGCTTTGGGTGGTCGGTCGGCGAGCAGTACTTC,CSFGWSVGEQYF
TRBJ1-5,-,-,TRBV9,TGTGCCAGCAGCGTTGGGGGACATAGCAATCAGCCCCAGCATTTT,CASSVGGHSNQPQHF
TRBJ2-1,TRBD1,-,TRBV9,TGTGCCAGCAGCGCCCGGGACAGGGGGTACAATGAGCAGTTCTTC,CASSARDRGYNEQFF
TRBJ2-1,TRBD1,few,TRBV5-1,TGCGCCAGCCGCACCGGGACAGGGGGCTTCAATGAGCAGTTCTTC,CASRTGTGGFNEQFF
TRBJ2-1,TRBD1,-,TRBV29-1,TGCAGCGGCGACAGGGGTCTAAGGGGTGAGCAGTTCTTC,CSGDRGLRGEQFF
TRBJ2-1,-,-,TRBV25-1,TGTGCCAGCAGTGACCAGACTAGTAGCTCCTACAATGAGCAGTTCTTC,CASSDQTSSSYNEQFF
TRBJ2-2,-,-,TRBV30,TGTGCCTGGAGTGTGTCGTCCGGGGAGCTGTTTTTT,CAWSVSSGELFF
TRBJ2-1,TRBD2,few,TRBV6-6,TGTGCCAGCGGCCTGGGGGGGAAGCCCTACAATGAGCAGTTCTTC,CASGLGGKPYNEQFF
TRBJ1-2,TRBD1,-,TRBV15,TGTGCCACCAGCAGGGGGCAGGGGGCCTATGGCTACACCTTC,CATSRGQGAYGYTF
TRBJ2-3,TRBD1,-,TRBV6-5,TGTGCCAGCAGTTACGACCCAGGGGGCGCAAATACGCAGTATTTT,CASSYDPGGANTQYF
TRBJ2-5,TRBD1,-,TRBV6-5,TGTGCCAGCAGAAGGGGGACAGCTGAGACCCAGTACTTC,CASRRGTAETQYF
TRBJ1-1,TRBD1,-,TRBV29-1,TGCAGAGGACAGGGGTCGGACACTGAAGCTTTCTTT,CRGQGSDTEAFF
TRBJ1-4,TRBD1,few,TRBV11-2,TGTGCCAGCAGCACTGGACAGGGAGGAAATGAAAAACTGTTTTTT,CASSTGQGGNEKLFF
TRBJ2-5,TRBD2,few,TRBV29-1,TGCAGCGTTCGACTAGGTGAGCGGGACCTAGAGACCCAGTACTTC,CSVRLGERDLETQYF
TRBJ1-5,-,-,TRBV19,TGTGCCAGTAGTATAGCGGCGGCAGGCAATCAGCCCCAGCATTTT,CASSIAAAGNQPQHF
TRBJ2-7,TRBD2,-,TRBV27,TGTGCCAGCATATCAACTAGCGGGTCCTACGAGCAGTACTTC,CASISTSGSYEQYF
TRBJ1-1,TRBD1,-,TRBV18,TGTGCCAGCTCACCGGGACAGGGCACGAACACTGAAGCTTTCTTT,CASSPGQGTNTEAFF
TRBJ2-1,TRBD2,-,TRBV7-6,TGTGCCAGCAGCTTAGTTGGGGCGGGAGTCTCTTACAATGAGCAGTTCTTC,CASSLVGAGVSYNEQFF
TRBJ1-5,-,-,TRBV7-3,TGTGCCAGCTACCCCCCGCGGACAGGCAATCAGCCCCAGCATTTT,CASYPPRTGNQPQHF
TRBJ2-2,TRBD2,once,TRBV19,TGTGCCAGTAGTATAACCGGGGGGACCGGGGAGCTGTTTTTT,CASSITGGTGELFF
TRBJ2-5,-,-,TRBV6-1,TGTGCCAGCAGTGAAGTGTATCAGGGGTCTATGGAGACCCAGTACTTC,CASSEVYQGSMETQYF
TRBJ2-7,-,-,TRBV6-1,TGTGCCAGCAGTCCGGGACATGCGACCTACGAGCAGTACTTC,CASSPGHATYEQYF
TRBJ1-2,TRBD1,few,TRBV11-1,TGTGCCAGCAGCCCTCCGCTGACAGGGTCTGGCTACACCTTC,CASSPPLTGSGYTF
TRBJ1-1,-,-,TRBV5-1,TGCGCCAGCAGCTTGGTTGCCAGGCCGAACACTGAAGCTTTCTTT,CASSLVARPNTEAFF
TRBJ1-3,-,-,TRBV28,TGTGCCAGCAGTTTAGTTCCAGGTACTGGAAACACCATATATTTT,CASSLVPGTGNTIYF
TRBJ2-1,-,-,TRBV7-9,TGTGCCAGCAGCTTCGTACTTCTCTCCTACAATGAGCAGTTCTTC,CASSFVLLSYNEQFF